A selection of T cell receptor beta chains follows, all from one sample in a study of T cells in localized non-small cell lung cancer. Clones were read by immunoSEQ multiplex PCR, and TCRdb kept only the in-frame ones, dropping some. The sample yields around 1,800 clones, around 22% seen once. Material: normal lung tissue next to the tumor, obtained before any cancer treatment. The receptor set was obtained from a male donor at least 60 years old with stage II lung adenocarcinoma. The CDR3 runs from the conserved cysteine through the conserved F or W.

j_call v_call cdr3_aa
TRBJ2-1 TRBV9 CAIRPYYNEQFF
TRBJ1-4 TRBV28 CASRTKRSTVEKLFF
TRBJ2-7 TRBV9 CASSLTAGLAGVSEQYF
TRBJ2-1 TRBV9 CASSVGGGMEDEQFF
TRBJ1-2 TRBV19 CASSSDLTSLDGYTF
TRBJ1-2 TRBV6-1 CASSEALRGVYGYTF
TRBJ2-1 TRBV9 CASSASGRSHDEQFF
TRBJ2-7 TRBV18 CASSKDRDLDEQYF
TRBJ2-1 TRBV10-2 CASSEIDSYNEQFF
TRBJ2-5 TRBV18 CASSPWATHSQETQYF
TRBJ1-2 TRBV9 CASSVEGQGAGGYTF
TRBJ1-5 TRBV18 CASSPSRLDNQPQHF
TRBJ2-2 TRBV6-8 CASSYSGTGVRELFF
TRBJ2-7 TRBV11-3 CASSPYFSKHYEQYF
TRBJ1-1 TRBV6-8 CASRVTGRDTEAFF
TRBJ2-2 TRBV9 CASSVGRTGELFF
TRBJ1-1 TRBV11-3 CASSFWDKILQTLNTEAFF
TRBJ1-1 TRBV28 CASNYGQRGTEAFF
TRBJ2-3 TRBV28 CASSLWAAGLTDTQYF
TRBJ2-1 TRBV19 CASTAGQGAIDEQFF
TRBJ1-5 TRBV19 CASRGGQGQPQHF
TRBJ2-5 TRBV5-1 CASSILTSGRETQYF